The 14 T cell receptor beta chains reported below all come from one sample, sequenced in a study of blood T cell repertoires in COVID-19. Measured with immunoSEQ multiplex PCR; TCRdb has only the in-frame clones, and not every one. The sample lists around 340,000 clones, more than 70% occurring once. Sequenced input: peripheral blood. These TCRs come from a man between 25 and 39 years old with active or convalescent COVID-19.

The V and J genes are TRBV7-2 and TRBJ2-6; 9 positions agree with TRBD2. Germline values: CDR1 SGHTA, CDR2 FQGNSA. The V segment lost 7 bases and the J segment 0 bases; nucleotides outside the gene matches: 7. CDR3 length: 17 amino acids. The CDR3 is CASKMTSGTSGANVLTF. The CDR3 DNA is TGTGCCAGCAAGATGACTAGCGGAACCTCTGGGGCCAACGTCCTGACTTTC. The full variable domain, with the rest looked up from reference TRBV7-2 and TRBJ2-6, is GAGVSQSPSNKVTEKGKDVELRCDPISGHTALYWYRQSLGQGLEFLIYFQGNSAPDKSGLPSDRFSAERTGGSVSTLTIQRTQQEDSAVYLCASKMTSGTSGANVLTFGAGSRLTVL.

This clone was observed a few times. The chain's CDR3 is CASSVWTAGINEKLFF. For the CDR3, the DNA is TGTGCCAGCAGCGTATGGACAGCTGGGATAAATGAAAAACTGTTTTTT. The chain links TRBV7-8 to TRBJ1-4, with D possibly matching TRBD1 (6 bases). V was trimmed by 5 bases and J by 5 bases, leaving 18 bases between them. Germline V lookup: CDR1 SGHVS, CDR2 FQNEAQ. CDR3 length: 16 amino acids.

This CDR3 is CASTQLGAVPGTTDTQYF. Here the CDR3 DNA reads TGTGCCAGCACTCAGCTGGGAGCGGTCCCGGGCACCACAGATACGCAGTATTTT. This chain links TRBV7-2 with TRBJ2-3, with D possibly being TRBD2 (5 bases). This CDR3 is built from 18 residues. Germline lookup yields CDR1 SGHTA and CDR2 FQGNSA. Trimming shortened V by 7 bases and J by 2 bases, and 25 bases separated the two germline ends.

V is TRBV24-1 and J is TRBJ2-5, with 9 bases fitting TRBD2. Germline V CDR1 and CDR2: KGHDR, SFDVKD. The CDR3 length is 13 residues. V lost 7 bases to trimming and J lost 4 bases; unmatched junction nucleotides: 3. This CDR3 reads CATRQAGGETQYF. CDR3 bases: TGTGCCACCAGGCAAGCGGGAGGAGAGACCCAGTACTTC.

CDR3 in amino acids: CASSRNRDRVGTLHF. The CDR3 DNA sequence: TGTGCCAGCAGCCGCAACCGGGACAGGGTGGGAACCCTCCACTTT. This sequence joins TRBV11-2 and TRBJ1-6; 9 nucleotides line up with TRBD1. J was trimmed by 14 bases and V by 5 bases; bases with no gene match: 13. CDR1 is SGHAT and CDR2 is FQNNGV in the germline V gene. The CDR3 sequence is 15 residues long.

In nucleotides, the CDR3 is TGTGCCAGCGGGACTAGCGGGGGGTACCAAGAGACCCAGTACTTC. It specifies CASGTSGGYQETQYF. The chain combines TRBV7-2 with TRBJ2-5; 15 bases fit TRBD2. Germline trimming cut 8 bases from V and 0 bases from J; bases unmatched to any gene: 1. This CDR3 comprises 15 residues. The germline gives CDR1 SGHTA, CDR2 FQGNSA.

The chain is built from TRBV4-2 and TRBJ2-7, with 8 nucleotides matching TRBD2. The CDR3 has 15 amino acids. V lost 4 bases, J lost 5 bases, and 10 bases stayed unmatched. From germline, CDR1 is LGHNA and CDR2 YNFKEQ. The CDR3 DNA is TGTGCCAGCAGCCCCCAGTTTAGCGGGGTGGACGAGCAGTACTTC. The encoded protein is CASSPQFSGVDEQYF.

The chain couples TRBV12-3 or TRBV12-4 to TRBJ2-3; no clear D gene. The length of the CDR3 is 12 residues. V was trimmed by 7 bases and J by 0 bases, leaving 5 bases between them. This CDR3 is CASTESTDTQYF. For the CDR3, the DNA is TGTGCCAGCACCGAGAGCACAGATACGCAGTATTTT.

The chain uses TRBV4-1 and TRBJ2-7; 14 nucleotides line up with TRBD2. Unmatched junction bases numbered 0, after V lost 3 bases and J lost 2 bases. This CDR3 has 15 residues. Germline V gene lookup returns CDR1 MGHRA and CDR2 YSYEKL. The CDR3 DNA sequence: TGCGCCAGCAGCCAGGGACTAGCGGGGGCCTACGAGCAGTACTTC. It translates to CASSQGLAGAYEQYF.

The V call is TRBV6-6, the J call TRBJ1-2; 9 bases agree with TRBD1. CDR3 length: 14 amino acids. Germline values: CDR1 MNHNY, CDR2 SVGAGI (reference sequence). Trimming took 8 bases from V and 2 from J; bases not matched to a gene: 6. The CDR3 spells CASVRGTGNYGYTF. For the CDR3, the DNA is TGTGCCAGCGTGAGGGGGACAGGGAACTATGGCTACACCTTC.

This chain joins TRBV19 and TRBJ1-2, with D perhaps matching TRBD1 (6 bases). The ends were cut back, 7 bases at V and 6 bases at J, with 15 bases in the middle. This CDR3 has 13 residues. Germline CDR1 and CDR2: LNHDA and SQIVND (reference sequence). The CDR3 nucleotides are TGTGCCAGTACCGAGCGGGGGGCGCATGGCTACACCTTC. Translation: CASTERGAHGYTF.

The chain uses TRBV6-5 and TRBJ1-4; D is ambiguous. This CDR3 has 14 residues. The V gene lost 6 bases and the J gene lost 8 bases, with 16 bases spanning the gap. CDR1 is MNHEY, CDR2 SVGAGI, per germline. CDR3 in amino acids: CASSPFVGAEKLFF. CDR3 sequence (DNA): TGTGCCAGCAGCCCGTTTGTGGGAGCAGAAAAACTGTTTTTT.

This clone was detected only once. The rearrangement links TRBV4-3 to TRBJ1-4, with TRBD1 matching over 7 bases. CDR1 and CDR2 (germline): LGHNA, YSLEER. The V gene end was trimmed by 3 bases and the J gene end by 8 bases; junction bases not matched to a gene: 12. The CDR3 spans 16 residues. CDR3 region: CASSHLPGQLIEKLFF. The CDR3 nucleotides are TGCGCCAGCAGCCACCTTCCGGGACAGCTAATCGAAAAACTGTTTTTT.

The CDR3 region is CASSRQWNTIYF. The CDR3 bases are TGTGCCAGCAGCAGACAGTGGAACACCATATATTTT. This chain joins TRBV7-9 and TRBJ1-3, with TRBD1 as a possible D gene (5 bases). The V end lost 5 bases, the J end lost 7 bases, and 9 bases lay between the germline ends. The CDR3 length is 12 residues. Germline CDR1 and CDR2: SEHNR and FQNEAQ (reference sequence).